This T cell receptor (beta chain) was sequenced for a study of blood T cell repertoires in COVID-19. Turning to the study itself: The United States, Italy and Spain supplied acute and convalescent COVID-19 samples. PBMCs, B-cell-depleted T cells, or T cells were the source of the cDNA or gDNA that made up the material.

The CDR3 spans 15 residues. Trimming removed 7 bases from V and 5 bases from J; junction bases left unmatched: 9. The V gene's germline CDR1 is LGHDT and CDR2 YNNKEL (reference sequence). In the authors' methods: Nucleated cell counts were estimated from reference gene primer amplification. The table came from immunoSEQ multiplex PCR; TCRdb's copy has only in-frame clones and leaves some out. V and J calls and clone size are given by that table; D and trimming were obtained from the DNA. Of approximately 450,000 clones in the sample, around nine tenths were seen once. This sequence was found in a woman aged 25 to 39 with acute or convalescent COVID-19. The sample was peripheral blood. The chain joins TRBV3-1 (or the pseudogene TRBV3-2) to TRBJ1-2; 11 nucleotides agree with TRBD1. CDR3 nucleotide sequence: TGTGCCAGCACCCCCCCGGGGACAGGGGGATATGGCTACACCTTC. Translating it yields CASTPPGTGGYGYTF.